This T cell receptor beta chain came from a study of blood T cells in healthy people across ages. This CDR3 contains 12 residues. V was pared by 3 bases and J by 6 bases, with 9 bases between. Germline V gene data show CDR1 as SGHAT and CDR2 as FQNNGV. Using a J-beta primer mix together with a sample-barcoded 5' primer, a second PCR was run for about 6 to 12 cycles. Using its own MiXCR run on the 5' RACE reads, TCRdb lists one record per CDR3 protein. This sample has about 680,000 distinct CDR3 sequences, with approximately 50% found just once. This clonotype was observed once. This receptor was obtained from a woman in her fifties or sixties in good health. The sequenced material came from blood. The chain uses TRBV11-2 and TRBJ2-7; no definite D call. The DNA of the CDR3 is TGTGCCAGCAGCTTTTCGATCACCGAGCAGTACTTC. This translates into CASSFSITEQYF.